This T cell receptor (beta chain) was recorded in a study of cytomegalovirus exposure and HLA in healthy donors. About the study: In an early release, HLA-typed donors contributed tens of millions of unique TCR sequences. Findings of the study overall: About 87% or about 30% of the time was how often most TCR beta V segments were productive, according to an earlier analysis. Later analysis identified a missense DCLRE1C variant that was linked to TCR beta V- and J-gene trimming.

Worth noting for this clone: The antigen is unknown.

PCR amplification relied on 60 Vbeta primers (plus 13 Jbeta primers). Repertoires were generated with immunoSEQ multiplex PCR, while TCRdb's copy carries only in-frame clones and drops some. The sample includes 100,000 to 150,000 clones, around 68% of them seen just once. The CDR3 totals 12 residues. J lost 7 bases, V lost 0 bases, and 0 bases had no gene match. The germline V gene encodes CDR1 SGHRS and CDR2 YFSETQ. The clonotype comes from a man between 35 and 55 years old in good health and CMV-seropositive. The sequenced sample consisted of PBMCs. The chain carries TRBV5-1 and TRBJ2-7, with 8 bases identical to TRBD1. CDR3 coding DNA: TGCGCCAGCAGCTTGGGACAGGGGGAGCAGTACTTC. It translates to CASSLGQGEQYF.